Listed below are T cell receptor beta chains from one sample, sequenced in a study of blood T cells in healthy people across ages. TCRdb reanalysed the 5' RACE reads using MiXCR and keeps one entry per CDR3 protein. This table has about 800,000 distinct CDR3 sequences, about three fifths appearing once. The specimen sequenced was blood. The receptors stem from a young man in good health. Both conserved end residues are part of each CDR3.

>TRBV10-1|12
CASSVQGAKQYF
>TRBV4-2|16
CASSSRRGSLNNEQFF
>TRBV7-9|13
CASGQVGGTEAFF
>TRBV6-5|14
CASIESGYGNEQFF
>TRBV7-9|18
CASSLKLEADFSYNEQFF
>TRBV12-3/TRBV12-4|13
CASTGVMNYEQYF
>TRBV20-1|14
CSAIPGQGQETQYF
>TRBV6-2/TRBV6-3|15
CASSYPGQGATEQYF
>TRBV29-1|14
CSVVRDFYSYEQYF
>TRBV7-9|16
CASSSSSIGTRVEQYF
>TRBV29-1|11
CSVFPGSESFF
>TRBV7-6|15
CASSNIHSGANVLTF
>TRBV12-3/TRBV12-4|12
CASGEPQETQYF
>TRBV4-1|11
CASSNVGEQFF
>TRBV20-1|14
CSANPAGYDNEQFF
>TRBV7-2|14
CASRDRRGSYEQYF
>TRBV7-2|12
CASSSTGPEQYF
>TRBV3-1|16
CASSQDVEWRIYGYTF
>TRBV6-2/TRBV6-3|13
CASREASGSPLHF
>TRBV20-1|14
CSAPWTGATHEQFF
>TRBV6-2/TRBV6-3|16
CASSYGGSITAYEQYF
>TRBV20-1|16
CSARDRLAGGSDTQYF
>TRBV28|17
CASSFGAGVTTNEKLFF
>TRBV5-1|14
CASSPGGTYTEAFF
>TRBV29-1|12
CSVDGTRGEQYF
>TRBV29-1|13
CSARGQPGYGYTF
>TRBV29-1|16
CSVVPLLASSYNEQFF
>TRBV28|16
CASRTRTEGAKNIQYF
>TRBV12-3/TRBV12-4|14
CASSCGGTADTQYF
>TRBV12-3/TRBV12-4|13
CASSLGRAGEQYF
>TRBV20-1|11
CSASGTYGYTF
>TRBV30|14
CAWSSGRSNQPQHF
>TRBV25-1|16
CASSTRLANGGDTQYF
>TRBV7-2|14
CASSPGLVPNEQFF
>TRBV4-1|15
CASSRTVDLTDTQYF
>TRBV29-1|14
CSVETGTGDAEAFF
>TRBV29-1|16
CSVARGLARSTDTQYF
>TRBV27|10
CASSPYGYTF
>TRBV12-3/TRBV12-4|11
CASSETVQQFF
>TRBV7-6|15
CASSSRTDYNSPLHF
>TRBV7-2|12
CASSPSEETQYF
>TRBV12-3/TRBV12-4|15
CASSLASGSPGEQYF
>TRBV29-1|14
CSVLPQMNTGELFF
>TRBV7-9|12
CASSFGIQPQHF
>TRBV25-1|14
CASSSRDRVDGYTF
>TRBV20-1|15
CSARIRGRVYNEQFF
>TRBV7-2|13
CASSSQLGYEQFF
>TRBV28|12
CASSKEPSTQYF
>TRBV20-1|14
CSARVGERRTEAFF
>TRBV20-1|14
CSASSGTAVYEQYF
>TRBV5-1|14
CASSFASWGETQYF
>TRBV9|16
CASSVAGTGASYGYTF
>TRBV4-2|15
CASSEDQTGTYEQYF
>TRBV12-3/TRBV12-4|14
CASSHRDFQETQYF
>TRBV10-3|15
CAISPLATGTETQYF
>TRBV4-1|17
CASSQGTPGQPDGKLFF
>TRBV12-3/TRBV12-4|13
CASRGDGVYGYTF
>TRBV20-1|13
CSAQEDRNYGYTF
>TRBV20-1|16
CSARGDRLGSGNIQYF
>TRBV7-2|15
CASSLAAGKYYGYTF